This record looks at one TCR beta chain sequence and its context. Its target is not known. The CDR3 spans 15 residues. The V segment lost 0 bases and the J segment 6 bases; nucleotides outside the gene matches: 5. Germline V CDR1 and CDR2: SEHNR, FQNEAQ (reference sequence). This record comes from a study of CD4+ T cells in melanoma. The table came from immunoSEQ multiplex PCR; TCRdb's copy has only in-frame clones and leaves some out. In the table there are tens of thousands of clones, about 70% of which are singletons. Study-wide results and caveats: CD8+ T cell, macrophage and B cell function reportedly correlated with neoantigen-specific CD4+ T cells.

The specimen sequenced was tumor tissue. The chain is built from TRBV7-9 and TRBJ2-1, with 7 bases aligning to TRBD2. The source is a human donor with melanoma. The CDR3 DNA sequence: TGTGCCAGCAGCTTAGCGGCTAGCGGATTCAATGAGCAGTTCTTC. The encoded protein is CASSLAASGFNEQFF.